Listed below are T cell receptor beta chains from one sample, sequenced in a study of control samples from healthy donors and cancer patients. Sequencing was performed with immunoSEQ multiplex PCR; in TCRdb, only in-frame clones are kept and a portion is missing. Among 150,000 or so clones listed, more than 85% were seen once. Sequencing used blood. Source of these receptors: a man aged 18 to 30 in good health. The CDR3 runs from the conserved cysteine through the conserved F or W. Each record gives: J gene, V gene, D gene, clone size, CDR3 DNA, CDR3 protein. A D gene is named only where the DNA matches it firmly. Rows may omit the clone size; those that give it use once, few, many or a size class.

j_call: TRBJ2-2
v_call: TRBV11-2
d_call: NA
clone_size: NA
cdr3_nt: TGTGCCAGCAGCTTACAAGGTTGGAACACCGGGGAGCTGTTTTTT
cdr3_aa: CASSLQGWNTGELFF

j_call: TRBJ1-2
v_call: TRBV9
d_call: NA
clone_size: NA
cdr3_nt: TGTGCCAGCAGCGTAGATTCGTACAGAAACTATGGCTACACCTTC
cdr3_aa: CASSVDSYRNYGYTF

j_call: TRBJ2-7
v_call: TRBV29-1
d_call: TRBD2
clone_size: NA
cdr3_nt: TGCAGCGTTGTATCCGGGAGGGCCCTTACCCACGAGCAGTACTTC
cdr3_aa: CSVVSGRALTHEQYF

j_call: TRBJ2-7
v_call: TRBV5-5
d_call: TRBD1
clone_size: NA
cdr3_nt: TGTGCCAGCAGGGCGACAGGGGGATTCCACGAGCAGTACTTC
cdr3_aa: CASRATGGFHEQYF

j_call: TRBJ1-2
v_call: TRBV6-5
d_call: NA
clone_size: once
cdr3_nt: TGTGCCAGCAGTTCCTCCCCCAACTATGGCTACACCTTC
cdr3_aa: CASSSSPNYGYTF

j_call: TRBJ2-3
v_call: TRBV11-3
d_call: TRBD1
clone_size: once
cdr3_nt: TGTGCCAGCAGCGCGACCACACAGGGGGCTTCGCAGTATTTT
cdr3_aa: CASSATTQGASQYF

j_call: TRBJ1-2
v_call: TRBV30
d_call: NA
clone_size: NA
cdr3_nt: TGTGCCTGCTATCAGGGGTCCCCGTGGGGCTACACCTTC
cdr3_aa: CACYQGSPWGYTF

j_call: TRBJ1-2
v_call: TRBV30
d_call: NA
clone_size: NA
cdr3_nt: TGTGCCTGGAGTGTAAAGTGGCCGAATGGCTACACCTTC
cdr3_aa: CAWSVKWPNGYTF

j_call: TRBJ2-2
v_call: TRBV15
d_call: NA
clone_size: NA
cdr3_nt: TGTGCCACCAGCCACTACAGAGACAACACCGGGGAGCTGTTTTTT
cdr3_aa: CATSHYRDNTGELFF

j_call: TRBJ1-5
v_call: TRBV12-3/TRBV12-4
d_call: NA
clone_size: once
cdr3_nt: TGTGCCAGCAGTTTGTCAGGGAACCAGCCCCAGCATTTT
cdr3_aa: CASSLSGNQPQHF

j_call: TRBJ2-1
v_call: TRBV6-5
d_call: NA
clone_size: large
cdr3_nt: TGTGCCAGCAGTCCTGCATACAATGAGCAGTTCTTC
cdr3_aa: CASSPAYNEQFF

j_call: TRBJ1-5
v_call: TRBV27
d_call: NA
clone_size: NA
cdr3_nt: TGTGCCAGCAGTTTTGGGACACGGCCTCTTCATTTT
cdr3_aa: CASSFGTRPLHF

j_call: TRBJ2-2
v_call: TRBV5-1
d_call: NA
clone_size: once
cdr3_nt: TGCGCCAGCAGCTACTATGCTGGGAACACCGGGGAGCTGTTTTTT
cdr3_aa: CASSYYAGNTGELFF

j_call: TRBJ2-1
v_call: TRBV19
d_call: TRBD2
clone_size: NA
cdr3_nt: TGTGCCAGTAGTATAGACCCGGGACTAGCGGAGAATTACAATGAGCAGTTCTTC
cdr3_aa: CASSIDPGLAENYNEQFF

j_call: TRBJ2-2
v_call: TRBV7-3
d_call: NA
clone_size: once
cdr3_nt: TGTGCCAGCAGCTTAGGGCCTGAACGGACCGGGGAGCTGTTTTTT
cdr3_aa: CASSLGPERTGELFF

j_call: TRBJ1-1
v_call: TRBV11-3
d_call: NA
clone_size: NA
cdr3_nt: TGTGCCAGCAGACCAGGGGCTACCACTGAAGCTTTCTTT
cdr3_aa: CASRPGATTEAFF

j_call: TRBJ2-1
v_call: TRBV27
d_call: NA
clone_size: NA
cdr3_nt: TGTGCCAGCAGTTTCACTGCCAGCTCCTACAATGAGCAGTTCTTC
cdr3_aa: CASSFTASSYNEQFF

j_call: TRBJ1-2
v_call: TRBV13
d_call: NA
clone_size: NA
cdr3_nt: TGTGCCAGCAGCTCCTTGACGGATGGCTACACCTTC
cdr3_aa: CASSSLTDGYTF

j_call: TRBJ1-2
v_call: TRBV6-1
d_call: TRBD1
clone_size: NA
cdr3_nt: TGTGCCAGCAGTGAGGGCGGGACAGGGTACGGCTACACCTTC
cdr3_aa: CASSEGGTGYGYTF

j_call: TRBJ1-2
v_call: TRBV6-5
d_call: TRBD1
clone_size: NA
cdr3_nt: TGTGCCAGCAGTTTTCGACGGACAGGGGAAGGGAGCACCTTC
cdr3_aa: CASSFRRTGEGSTF

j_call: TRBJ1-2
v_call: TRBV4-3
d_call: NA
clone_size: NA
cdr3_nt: TGCGCCAGCAGCCAAGATGTCAGGGGAAATGGCTACACCTTC
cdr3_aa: CASSQDVRGNGYTF

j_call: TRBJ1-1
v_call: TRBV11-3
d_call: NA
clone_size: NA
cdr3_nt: TGTGCCAGCAGCCCAGGGGAGACCACTGAAGCTTTCTTT
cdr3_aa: CASSPGETTEAFF

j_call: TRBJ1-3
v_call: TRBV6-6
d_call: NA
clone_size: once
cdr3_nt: TGTGCCAGCAGTTACGGGCAGGGAGGAAACACCATATATTTT
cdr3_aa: CASSYGQGGNTIYF